This TCR beta chain was sequenced for a study of PD-1 blockade in classical Hodgkin lymphoma. To note about this clone: Its specificity is not known.

The V gene's germline CDR1 is MNHEY and CDR2 SVGAGI. The CDR3 has 14 residues. V shed 4 bases and J shed 6 bases, with 15 bases lying between them. Exposure to brentuximab vedotin varied, and each patient had relapsed following autologous stem cell transplantation. Study-level results: Reported baseline diversity: healthy donors highest, relapsed/refractory patients lowest.

Profiling relied on immunoSEQ multiplex PCR, and the TCRdb table lists in-frame clones only, not all of them. The table lists fewer than 90,000 clones, 85% to 95% of them singletons. J is TRBJ1-2 and V is TRBV6-5; D might be TRBD1 (5 bases). The sequence was collected from a human donor with classical Hodgkin lymphoma. The sample was peripheral blood mononuclear cells (PBMCs), taken at baseline. DNA for the CDR3: TGTGCCAGCAGTTTGGGACCCTCCAAAAATGGCTACACCTTC. Translated: CASSLGPSKNGYTF.